These 32 T cell receptor beta chains came from one sample sequenced in a study of T cells in Graves' hyperthyroidism and ophthalmopathy. The source material, RNA transcripts, was used to amplify TCR beta CDR3 regions. TCR CDR3 regions were first amplified by RT-PCR with HTBI primers. TCRdb reprocessed the multiplex PCR reads with MiXCR, giving one entry per CDR3 protein. Altogether around 340,000 distinct CDR3 sequences are present, about 15% being singletons, with the ten largest covering around 35%. Sequenced input: blood. The receptors derive from a woman aged 25-40 years with Graves' hyperthyroidism that later progressed to Graves' ophthalmopathy.

The chain recombines TRBV12-3 or TRBV12-4 with TRBJ1-1; 7 bases line up with TRBD1. The V gene end was trimmed by 6 bases and the J gene end by 0 bases; junction bases not matched to a gene: 4. This CDR3 comprises 14 residues. The DNA of the CDR3 is TGTGCCAGCAGAATGACAGGGTTGAACACTGAAGCTTTCTTT. Its translation is CASRMTGLNTEAFF.

This clonotype came up many times. J is TRBJ1-5 and V is TRBV18, with D hard to call. The length of the CDR3 is 16 residues. V gave up 2 bases and J gave up 2 bases, with 13 bases separating them. Germline CDR1 KGHSH, CDR2 LQKENI. This chain's CDR3 is CASSPYGHGGNQPQHF. In DNA, the CDR3 is TGTGCCAGCTCACCATACGGGCATGGTGGCAATCAGCCCCAGCATTTT.

This rearrangement joins TRBV12-3 or TRBV12-4 to TRBJ2-3, with D possibly TRBD1 on 7 matching bases. Trimming removed 6 bases from V and 2 bases from J, with 18 bases in between. CDR3 length equals 16 residues. Written as DNA, the CDR3 is TGTGCCAGCAGCCCCGAGACAGGGACTCTCACAGATACGCAGTATTTT. Translation gives CASSPETGTLTDTQYF.

This clonotype was seen ten or more times. The chain links TRBV7-8 to TRBJ1-5; D might be TRBD1 (6 bases). V dropped 6 bases and J dropped 4 bases, with 16 bases sitting between them. CDR1 SGHVS and CDR2 FQNEAQ come from the germline V gene. CDR3 length equals 15 residues. The CDR3 spells CASRPRGGRNQPQHF. CDR3 sequence (DNA): TGTGCCAGCAGGCCCCGCGGGGGGCGGAATCAGCCCCAGCATTTT.

This clonotype was counted ten times or more. This rearrangement joins TRBV10-2 to TRBJ1-1, with unresolved D. Germline CDR1 and CDR2: WSHSY and SAAADI. This CDR3 region has 15 residues. The V and J ends lost 3 bases and 6 bases respectively, with 17 bases between them. CDR3 amino acids: CASSDGGQVLAEAFF. The CDR3 DNA sequence: TGCGCCAGCAGTGATGGCGGCCAGGTCCTTGCTGAAGCTTTCTTT.

The J gene is TRBJ2-6, the V gene TRBV19, with no clear D. The germline CDR1 and CDR2 sequences are LNHDA and SQIVND (reference sequence). Trimming took 4 bases from V and 0 from J, leaving 10 bases between them. The CDR3 sequence is 16 residues long. The CDR3 spells CASSRTLSSGANVLTF. In DNA, the CDR3 is TGTGCCAGTAGTAGGACGCTCAGCTCTGGGGCCAACGTCCTGACTTTC.

This clonotype was observed a few times. The chain has TRBV3-1 and TRBJ2-5; D is perhaps TRBD1 or TRBD2 (5 bases each). Germline CDR1 reads LGHDT; CDR2 reads YNNKEL (reference sequence). V lost 1 base, J lost 4 bases, and 34 bases lay in between. The CDR3 is 22 residues long. Here the CDR3 reads CASSQGPRGYQVTRTSLETQYF. In nucleotides, the CDR3 is TGTGCCAGCAGCCAAGGACCCCGGGGCTACCAAGTTACCAGGACCAGTTTAGAGACCCAGTACTTC.

This clonotype was recorded a few times. This chain links TRBV12-5 with TRBJ1-4; 10 bases align to TRBD1. From germline, CDR1 is LGHNT and CDR2 FRNRAP. The V segment lost 1 base and the J segment 5 bases; nucleotides outside the gene matches: 10. The CDR3 has 18 residues. The DNA of the CDR3 is TGTGCTAGTGGTTTGGACGAGGACAGGGGGTCAAAGAATGAAAAACTGTTTTTT. As protein: CASGLDEDRGSKNEKLFF.

In this sample, this clonotype turned up many times. This sequence joins TRBV5-1 and TRBJ2-5; 8 nucleotides align to TRBD2. CDR3 length: 16 amino acids. Losses at the gene ends were 4 bases for V and 0 bases for J; bases not matched to a gene: 8. The germline V gene encodes CDR1 SGHRS and CDR2 YFSETQ. The CDR3 DNA reads TGCGCCAGCAGCAGGGGGAGCGGGAGCAACCAAGAGACCCAGTACTTC. Translated: CASSRGSGSNQETQYF.

This clonotype has at least ten counts. The chain couples TRBV28 to TRBJ2-3; tentatively, D is TRBD1 or TRBD2 (5 bases each). This CDR3 has 14 amino acids. With 6 bases removed from V and 1 base from J, the gap between germline ends came to 11 bases. CDR1 and CDR2 from the germline V gene are MDHEN and SYDVKM. The CDR3 coding sequence is TGTGCCAGCAGGGAACGGGGCCGCACAGATACGCAGTATTTT. Translated, it gives CASRERGRTDTQYF.

The chain combines TRBV19 with TRBJ1-1; 7 bases match TRBD1. The CDR3 has 17 amino acids. Germline assignment: CDR1 LNHDA and CDR2 SQIVND (reference sequence). V lost 5 bases, J lost 2 bases, and 14 bases stayed unmatched. CDR3 residues: CASSSRLGTVGNTEAFF. Written as DNA, the CDR3 is TGTGCCAGTAGTTCCCGTCTAGGGACAGTGGGCAACACTGAAGCTTTCTTT.

This clonotype was detected a few times. V is TRBV7-9 and J is TRBJ2-7; 9 bases are a match to TRBD1. Germline values: CDR1 SEHNR, CDR2 FQNEAQ (reference sequence). The CDR3 is 12 residues long. V was clipped by 4 bases and J by 6 bases; unmatched bases: 1. The CDR3 region has the DNA TGTGCCAGCAGCTGGACAGGGGTCGAGCAGTACTTC. Translated, it gives CASSWTGVEQYF.

J is TRBJ1-2 and V is TRBV7-3, with 7 positions matching TRBD1. The J segment lost 8 bases and the V segment lost 2 bases, leaving 11 bases of the junction unmatched. CDR3 length: 15 amino acids. CDR1 and CDR2 (germline): SGHTA, FQGTGA. The CDR3 loop reads CASSLPGLTGRGYTF. The CDR3 DNA reads as TGTGCCAGCAGCTTACCAGGATTGACAGGGCGCGGCTACACCTTC.

This clonotype was recorded at least ten times. The chain links TRBV29-1 to TRBJ2-5, with 9 bases lining up with TRBD2. Losses at the gene ends were 1 base for V and 5 bases for J; bases not matched to a gene: 2. The CDR3 loop spans 13 amino acids. The germline CDR1 and CDR2 sequences are SQVTM and ANQGSEA. CDR3 protein: CSVEAGLAETQYF. The CDR3 DNA is TGCAGCGTTGAAGCTGGACTAGCGGAGACCCAGTACTTC.

This clonotype was seen only a few times. The chain has TRBV5-4 and TRBJ2-3; D is unclear. The length of the CDR3 is 14 residues. Looked up from germline, CDR1 is SGHNT and CDR2 is YYREEE (reference sequence). V lost 1 base to trimming and J lost 1 base, with 7 bases between them. The CDR3 DNA sequence: TGTGCCAGCAGCTTGTATGGGCGCACAGATACGCAGTATTTT. Its protein is CASSLYGRTDTQYF.

This clonotype has only a few counts. The chain is built from TRBV24-1 and TRBJ1-2; TRBD1 matches 11 bases. CDR1 KGHDR and CDR2 SFDVKD come from the germline V gene. V lost 9 bases to trimming and J lost 8 bases; unmatched junction nucleotides: 13. The CDR3 extends over 15 amino acids. CDR3: CATGSEGQGAGGYTF. CDR3 nucleotide sequence: TGTGCCACCGGGTCGGAAGGACAGGGGGCCGGGGGCTACACCTTC.

This clonotype has a count of ten or more. The chain links TRBV7-8 to TRBJ1-5; no clear D gene. V was cut by 8 bases and J by 4 bases, with 18 bases left in between. The germline CDR1 and CDR2 sequences are SGHVS and FQNEAQ. The CDR3 loop spans 15 amino acids. The CDR3 coding sequence is TGTGCCAGCGGGCGTGGGCGGCTAGTTAATCAGCCCCAGCATTTT. Amino acid sequence: CASGRGRLVNQPQHF.

V and J are TRBV9 and TRBJ2-7; 12 positions match TRBD1. This CDR3 has 15 amino acids. Germline CDR1 reads SGDLS; CDR2 reads YYNGEE. Germline trimming cut 3 bases from V and 5 bases from J; bases unmatched to any gene: 6. DNA for the CDR3: TGTGCCAGCAGCGAAGGGGGACAGGGGGCTCACGAGCAGTACTTC. This translates into CASSEGGQGAHEQYF.

The genes are TRBV12-3 or TRBV12-4 and TRBJ2-1; 9 bases fit TRBD1. J lost 6 bases, V lost 6 bases, and 12 bases had no gene match. The CDR3 spans 16 residues. The CDR3 DNA sequence: TGTGCCAGCAGCTCCTGGGGCCGGGACAGGGCCAATGAGCAGTTCTTC. Amino acids: CASSSWGRDRANEQFF.

In this sample, this clonotype turned up many times. The chain has TRBV27 and TRBJ2-7; the D is unclear. The germline V gene has CDR1 MNHEY and CDR2 SMNVEV (reference sequence). The CDR3 length is 14 residues. Trimming pared 2 bases from V and 4 bases from J, leaving 12 bases between. The CDR3 reads CASSLQATGYEQYF. The CDR3 bases are TGTGCCAGCAGTTTACAAGCTACTGGTTACGAGCAGTACTTC.

This clonotype showed up many times. The chain is built from TRBV14 and TRBJ2-2; perhaps TRBD2 as D (6 bases). Germline CDR1 and CDR2: SGHDN and FVKESK. The CDR3 has 13 amino acids. V was pared by 3 bases and J by 5 bases, with 7 bases between. The CDR3, as DNA: TGTGCCAGCAGCCAGGCGGGGACCGGGGAGCTGTTTTTT. Translating it yields CASSQAGTGELFF.

This rearrangement joins TRBV2 to TRBJ2-6, with a weak D call TRBD2 (5 bases). Deletions cut 8 bases from V and 4 bases from J, with 18 bases between. CDR3 length: 16 residues. Germline loops: CDR1 SNHLY, CDR2 FYNNEI. The DNA for the CDR3 is TGTGCCAGCCTAGCCGGGTGGGCTGTCGGGGCCAACGTCCTGACTTTC. Translation: CASLAGWAVGANVLTF.

This clonotype was seen only a few times. The J gene is TRBJ1-1, the V gene TRBV4-1; the D is unclear. Looked up from germline, CDR1 is MGHRA and CDR2 is YSYEKL. The CDR3 extends over 14 amino acids. Trimming took 1 base from V and 1 from J, leaving 7 bases between them. The CDR3 sequence is CASSQGASNTEAFF. The CDR3 DNA sequence: TGCGCCAGCAGCCAAGGGGCTTCGAACACTGAAGCTTTCTTT.

A remark on this clonotype: It may be a read error: a sequence one base away is much more abundant. The rearrangement uses TRBV20-1 and TRBJ2-5; weak D call: TRBD2 (6 bases). Trimming pared 3 bases from V and 12 bases from J, leaving 14 bases between. Germline CDR1 DFQATT, CDR2 SNEGSKA (reference sequence). The CDR3 length is 11 residues. The CDR3 DNA reads TGCAGTGCTAGTGGGGGGAAGCGTGAGTACTTC. Translated: CSASGGKREYF.

This chain joins TRBV6-1 and TRBJ2-7, with D uncertain. Germline lookup yields CDR1 MNHNS and CDR2 SASEGT. Deletions cut 0 bases from V and 5 bases from J, with 11 bases between. The CDR3 has 14 amino acids. As DNA, the CDR3 is TGTGCCAGCAGTGAAGCGGGGATACCCCACGAGCAGTACTTC. Protein sequence: CASSEAGIPHEQYF.

Notes on this clonotype: A much larger clonotype is one base distant, so this may be a read error. Here the CDR3 reads CSVESALGRLWDTQYF. In nucleotides, the CDR3 is TGCAGCGTTGAAAGTGCACTAGGCCGCCTTTGGGATACGCAGTATTTT. This rearrangement joins TRBV29-1 to TRBJ2-3; TRBD2 might be the D (5 bases). Trimming pared 2 bases from V and 6 bases from J, leaving 21 bases between. The CDR3 length is 16 residues. Germline V gene sequence: CDR1 SQVTM, CDR2 ANQGSEA.

This clonotype occurred many times. V gene TRBV30 combines with J gene TRBJ1-4; a possible D gene is TRBD1 (5 bases). This CDR3 region has 12 residues. Trimming shortened V by 2 bases and J by 7 bases, and 8 bases separated the two germline ends. Germline V gives CDR1 GTSNPN, CDR2 SVGIG (reference sequence). Written as DNA, the CDR3 is TGTGCCTGGAGTAGGGACGGTGAAAAACTGTTTTTT. It encodes CAWSRDGEKLFF.

This clonotype has a count of ten or more. The chain uses TRBV27 and TRBJ2-2, with D perhaps matching TRBD1 (6 bases). Trimming pared 1 base from V and 4 bases from J, leaving 13 bases between. The CDR3 sequence is 16 residues long. CDR1 is MNHEY and CDR2 is SMNVEV in the germline V gene (reference sequence). The CDR3 DNA sequence: TGTGCCAGCAGTTTATTCGGGACACCCGGCACCGGGGAGCTGTTTTTT. This codes for CASSLFGTPGTGELFF.

The chain couples TRBV7-2 to TRBJ1-5; a possible D gene is TRBD1 (5 bases). V was cut by 5 bases and J by 7 bases, with 15 bases left in between. The CDR3 runs to 14 residues. Germline lookup yields CDR1 SGHTA and CDR2 FQGNSA. In DNA form, the CDR3 reads TGTGCCAGCAGCCGTCCCGGGGGAGGGCAGCCCCAGCATTTT. Its protein product is CASSRPGGGQPQHF.

This clonotype has more than one count but fewer than ten. The chain couples TRBV9 to TRBJ2-1; D may correspond to TRBD1 or TRBD2 (5 bases each). The germline V gene has CDR1 SGDLS and CDR2 YYNGEE. CDR3 size: 20 residues. V was shortened by 4 bases and J by 0 bases, with 26 bases between the two germline ends. CDR3 in amino acids: CASSSTGPNTPKSSYNEQFF. The DNA of the CDR3 is TGTGCCAGCAGCTCTACGGGACCCAATACCCCGAAGAGCTCCTACAATGAGCAGTTCTTC.

This clonotype was seen repeatedly, ten times or more. The chain couples TRBV4-1 to TRBJ2-7; D may match TRBD1 or TRBD2 (6 bases each). This CDR3 has 15 residues. Trimming left V 0 bases short and J 6 bases short, with 15 bases between. The germline CDR1 and CDR2 sequences are MGHRA and YSYEKL. The CDR3 bases are TGCGCCAGCAGCCAAGAACCCGGGGGCAACTTCGAGCAGTACTTC. As protein: CASSQEPGGNFEQYF.

This clonotype was detected ten times or more. This chain uses TRBV7-8 with TRBJ1-5; possibly TRBD1 for D (5 bases). The CDR3 has 16 amino acids. Trimming cost V 4 bases and J 2 bases, with 15 bases left between them. Germline loops: CDR1 SGHVS, CDR2 FQNEAQ. CDR3 DNA sequence: TGTGCCAGCAGCTCGCTTACCCCGGGGGGCAATCAGCCCCAGCATTTT. As protein: CASSSLTPGGNQPQHF.